The 17 T cell receptor beta chains reported below all come from one sample, sequenced in a study of blood T cell repertoires in COVID-19. Assay: immunoSEQ multiplex PCR; the TCRdb copy retains only in-frame clones and omits some. The sample consists of some 300,000 clones, approximately 89% of them appearing once. Sequencing input: peripheral blood. The receptors come from a woman in her 30s who had recovered from COVID-19.

The chain links TRBV2 to TRBJ1-5, with TRBD1 matching over 9 bases. This CDR3 spans 15 amino acids. J lost 0 bases, V lost 9 bases, and 6 bases had no gene match. In germline, CDR1 is SNHLY, CDR2 FYNNEI. The CDR3 here is CASDRGSGSNQPQHF. CDR3 bases: TGTGCCAGTGACAGGGGGTCGGGTAGCAATCAGCCCCAGCATTTT.

The chain joins TRBV9 to TRBJ1-1, with D possibly being TRBD1 (6 bases). The CDR3 contains 14 residues. The V and J ends lost 4 bases and 7 bases respectively, with 17 bases between them. Looked up from germline, CDR1 is SGDLS and CDR2 is YYNGEE. CDR3 nucleotides: TGTGCCAGCAGCCGCGGAACAGGGCCGGGTGAAGCTTTCTTT. Translated, it gives CASSRGTGPGEAFF.

The chain uses TRBV9 and TRBJ2-7, with TRBD1 matching over 7 bases. Germline assignment: CDR1 SGDLS and CDR2 YYNGEE. V was clipped by 4 bases and J by 3 bases; unmatched bases: 19. There are 18 residues in the CDR3. CDR3 DNA sequence: TGTGCCAGCAGCATCGAGCCAGGGTCAGGACAGGAATACTACGAGCAGTACTTC. This translates into CASSIEPGSGQEYYEQYF.

The chain employs TRBV10-3 and TRBJ2-3; D is possibly TRBD1 (6 bases). The V gene's germline CDR1 is ENHRY and CDR2 SYGVKD. The V end lost 4 bases, the J end lost 3 bases, and 11 bases lay between the germline ends. The CDR3 runs 14 residues. DNA of the CDR3: TGTGCCATCAGTGGGCACAGGGAGACAGATACGCAGTATTTT. Its protein product is CAISGHRETDTQYF.

The rearrangement links TRBV11-1 to TRBJ1-1; D perhaps matches TRBD1 (5 bases). Germline loops: CDR1 SGHAT, CDR2 FQDESV (reference sequence). V was pared by 5 bases and J by 0 bases, with 13 bases between. The CDR3 spans 15 residues. CDR3 DNA: TGTGCCAGCAGCCACAGGTTTGACATGAACACTGAAGCTTTCTTT. This encodes CASSHRFDMNTEAFF.

V is TRBV5-6 and J is TRBJ2-3, with TRBD1 identical over 8 bases. Germline V CDR1 and CDR2: SGHDT, YYEEEE. This CDR3 is built from 16 residues. The V segment lost 4 bases and the J segment 2 bases; nucleotides outside the gene matches: 9. The CDR3 region has the DNA TGTGCCAGCAGCCAAACTAACAGGGGGGTCACAGATACGCAGTATTTT. Translated: CASSQTNRGVTDTQYF. Filled out from reference TRBV5-6 and TRBJ2-3, the complete variable domain reads DAGVTQSPTHLIKTRGQQVTLRCSPKSGHDTVSWYQQALGQGPQFIFQYYEEEERQRGNFPDRFSGHQFPNYSSELNVNALLLGDSALYLCASSQTNRGVTDTQYFGPGTRLTVL.

This chain links TRBV5-4 with TRBJ1-4, with a weak D call TRBD1 (5 bases). V was pared by 1 base and J by 2 bases, with 9 bases between. The CDR3 has 15 amino acids. CDR1 and CDR2 (germline): SGHNT, YYREEE (reference sequence). This chain's CDR3 is CASSLLGGTNEKLFF. CDR3 coding DNA: TGTGCCAGCAGCTTGCTCGGGGGTACTAATGAAAAACTGTTTTTT.

As concerns this clone: Other DNA variants within this sample encode the same CDR3. This chain connects TRBV24-1 to TRBJ2-5; 9 positions match TRBD1. V shed 4 bases, J shed 5 bases, and the junction held 7 bases outside the gene matches. This CDR3 contains 15 residues. CDR1 KGHDR and CDR2 SFDVKD come from the germline V gene. The CDR3 DNA is TGTGCCACCAGTGACCCACAGGGGGCGGGGGAGACCCAGTACTTC. Protein: CATSDPQGAGETQYF.

The V call is TRBV13, the J call TRBJ2-6, with 8 positions matching TRBD1. CDR1 is PRHDT, CDR2 FYEKMQ, per germline (reference sequence). The length of the CDR3 is 16 residues. Trimming cost V 4 bases and J 4 bases; bases outside gene matches: 6. CDR3 DNA sequence: TGTGCCAGCAGCTGGACAGGGAGCTCCGGGGCCAACGTCCTGACTTTC. This translates into CASSWTGSSGANVLTF.

This rearrangement joins TRBV10-3 to TRBJ2-7; tentatively, D is TRBD2 (7 bases). The germline V gene has CDR1 ENHRY and CDR2 SYGVKD. The ends were cut back, 11 bases at V and 3 bases at J, with 17 bases in the middle. This CDR3 has 13 amino acids. CDR3 residues: CAHQEGGLYEQYF. The CDR3 region has the DNA TGTGCCCATCAAGAGGGGGGGCTCTACGAGCAGTACTTC.

This clone was counted between two and nine times. The chain has TRBV2 and TRBJ2-3, with 8 bases lining up with TRBD1. CDR1 and CDR2 from the germline V gene are SNHLY and FYNNEI. J lost 4 bases, V lost 6 bases, and 12 bases had no gene match. The length of the CDR3 is 16 residues. CDR3 nucleotides: TGTGCCAGCAGGGGCCCCAAGGACAGGGAACCAGATACGCAGTATTTT. As protein: CASRGPKDREPDTQYF.

The sample holds one count of this clone. This rearrangement joins TRBV11-3 to TRBJ1-3, with D tentatively TRBD1 (5 bases). This CDR3 has 15 amino acids. V was trimmed by 4 bases and J by 0 bases, leaving 10 bases between them. CDR1 is SGHNT, CDR2 YENEEA, per germline. CDR3 DNA sequence: TGTGCCAGCAGCTCCCCGGGGGACTCTGGAAACACCATATATTTT. Encoded protein: CASSSPGDSGNTIYF.

V and J are TRBV14 and TRBJ2-3; 10 bases agree with TRBD1. Per the germline V gene, CDR1 is SGHDN and CDR2 is FVKESK. The J segment lost 0 bases and the V segment lost 3 bases, leaving 18 bases of the junction unmatched. This CDR3 comprises 21 residues. As DNA, the CDR3 is TGTGCCAGCAGCCATCCATCCCACCGGACAGGGGGATCTACTAGCACAGATACGCAGTATTTT. It codes for CASSHPSHRTGGSTSTDTQYF. The whole variable domain, filled in from reference TRBV14 and TRBJ2-3, reads EAGVTQFPSHSVIEKGQTVTLRCDPISGHDNLYWYRRVMGKEIKFLLHFVKESKQDESGMPNNRFLAERTGGTYSTLKVQPAELEDSGVYFCASSHPSHRTGGSTSTDTQYFGPGTRLTVL.

The chain couples TRBV19 to TRBJ1-5; no clear D. The CDR3 has 15 amino acids. The V gene lost 5 bases and the J gene lost 1 base, with 12 bases spanning the gap. CDR1 and CDR2 from the germline V gene are LNHDA and SQIVND (reference sequence). The CDR3 loop is CASSSTGRSNQPQHF. The CDR3 DNA follows: TGTGCCAGTAGTTCGACGGGGAGGAGCAATCAGCCCCAGCATTTT.

V and J are TRBV4-3 and TRBJ1-6; D is unresolved. With 2 bases removed from V and 6 bases from J, the gap between germline ends came to 11 bases. The CDR3 has 15 amino acids. The germline gives CDR1 LGHNA, CDR2 YSLEER. This chain's CDR3 is CASSQTPRSNSPLHF. The CDR3 DNA follows: TGCGCCAGCAGCCAAACTCCTCGTAGTAATTCACCCCTCCACTTT.

The J gene is TRBJ2-2, the V gene TRBV7-9; D gene uncertain. Trimming left V 2 bases short and J 2 bases short, with 6 bases between. This CDR3 has 14 residues. Germline V lookup: CDR1 SEHNR, CDR2 FQNEAQ (reference sequence). The CDR3 nucleotides are TGTGCCAGCAGCTTATCCGTAAACACCGGGGAGCTGTTTTTT. This translates into CASSLSVNTGELFF.

There are a few counts of this clone. J is TRBJ2-3 and V is TRBV7-2, with 8 bases that match TRBD2. This CDR3 contains 16 residues. The germline V gene has CDR1 SGHTA and CDR2 FQGNSA. After removal of 3 bases from V and 4 bases from J, the junction contained 9 bases not matched to a gene. The CDR3 nucleotides are TGTGCCAGCAGCTTTTTGGGACTAGAGTTTTCAGATACGCAGTATTTT. Translating gives CASSFLGLEFSDTQYF.